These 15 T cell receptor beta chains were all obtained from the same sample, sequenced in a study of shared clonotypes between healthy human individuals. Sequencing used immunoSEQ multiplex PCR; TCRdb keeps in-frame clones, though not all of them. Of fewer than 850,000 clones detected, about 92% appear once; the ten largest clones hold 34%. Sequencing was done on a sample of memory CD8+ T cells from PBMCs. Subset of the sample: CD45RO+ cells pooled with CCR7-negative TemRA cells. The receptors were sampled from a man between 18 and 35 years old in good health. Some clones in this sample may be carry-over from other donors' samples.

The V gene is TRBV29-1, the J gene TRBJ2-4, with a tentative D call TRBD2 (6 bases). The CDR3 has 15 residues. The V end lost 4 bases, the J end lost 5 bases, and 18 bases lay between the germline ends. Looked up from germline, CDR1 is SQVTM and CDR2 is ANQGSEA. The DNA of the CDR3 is TGCAGCGTTGCGCTGACAGCCACGGGGGAAAACATTCAGTACTTC. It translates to CSVALTATGENIQYF.

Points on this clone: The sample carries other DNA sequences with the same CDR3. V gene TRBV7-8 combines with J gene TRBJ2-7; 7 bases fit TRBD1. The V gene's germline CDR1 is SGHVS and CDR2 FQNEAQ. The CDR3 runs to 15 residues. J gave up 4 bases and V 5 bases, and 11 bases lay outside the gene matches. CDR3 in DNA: TGTGCCAGCAGCGAAAGACAGGGTTGGTCTTACGAGCAGTACTTC. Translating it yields CASSERQGWSYEQYF.

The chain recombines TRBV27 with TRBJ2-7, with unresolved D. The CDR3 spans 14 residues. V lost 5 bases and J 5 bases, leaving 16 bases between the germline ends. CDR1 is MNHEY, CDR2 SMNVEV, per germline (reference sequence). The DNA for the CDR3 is TGTGCCAGCAGTACCCGGGCCCGGATGGACGAGCAGTACTTC. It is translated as CASSTRARMDEQYF.

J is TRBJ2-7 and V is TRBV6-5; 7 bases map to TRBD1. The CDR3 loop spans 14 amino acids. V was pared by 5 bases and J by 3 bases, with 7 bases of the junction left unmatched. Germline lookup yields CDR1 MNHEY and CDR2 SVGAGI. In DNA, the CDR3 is TGTGCCAGCAGTGATGGGACAGCTTTCTACGAGCAGTACTTC. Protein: CASSDGTAFYEQYF.

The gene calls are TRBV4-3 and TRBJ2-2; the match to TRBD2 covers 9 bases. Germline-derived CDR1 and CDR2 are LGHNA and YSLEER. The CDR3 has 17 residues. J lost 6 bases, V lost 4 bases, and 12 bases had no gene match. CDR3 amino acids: CASSPTGALAGPGELFF. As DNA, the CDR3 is TGCGCCAGCAGCCCTACCGGGGCGCTAGCGGGACCCGGGGAGCTGTTTTTT.

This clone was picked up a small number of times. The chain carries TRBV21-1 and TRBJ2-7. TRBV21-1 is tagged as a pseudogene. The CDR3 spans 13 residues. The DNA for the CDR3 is TGTGCCAGCAGCAGAGCAGGCAGTTACGAGCAGTACTTC. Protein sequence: CASSRAGSYEQYF.

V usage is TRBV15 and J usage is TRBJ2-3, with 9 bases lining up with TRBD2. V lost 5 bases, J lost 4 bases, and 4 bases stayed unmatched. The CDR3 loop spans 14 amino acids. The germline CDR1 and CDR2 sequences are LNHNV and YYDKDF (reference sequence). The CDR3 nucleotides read TGTGCCACCAGCGGTAGCGGGAGTGCAGATACGCAGTATTTT. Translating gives CATSGSGSADTQYF. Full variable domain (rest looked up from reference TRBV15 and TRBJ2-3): DAMVIQNPRYQVTQFGKPVTLSCSQTLNHNVMYWYQQKSSQAPKLLFHYYDKDFNNEADTPDNFQSRRPNTSFCFLDIRSPGLGDTAMYLCATSGSGSADTQYFGPGTRLTVL.

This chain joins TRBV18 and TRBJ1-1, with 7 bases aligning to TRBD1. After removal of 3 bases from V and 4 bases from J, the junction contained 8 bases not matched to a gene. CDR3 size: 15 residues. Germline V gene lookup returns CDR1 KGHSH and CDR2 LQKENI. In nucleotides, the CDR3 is TGTGCCAGCTCACCGTCGAGGGGGCCTGGCACTGAAGCTTTCTTT. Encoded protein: CASSPSRGPGTEAFF.

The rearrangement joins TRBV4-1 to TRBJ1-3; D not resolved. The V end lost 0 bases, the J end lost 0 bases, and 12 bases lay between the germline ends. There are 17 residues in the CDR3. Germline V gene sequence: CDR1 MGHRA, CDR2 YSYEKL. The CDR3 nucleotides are TGCGCCAGCAGCCAAGATAAGAGGCGGGTCTCTGGAAACACCATATATTTT. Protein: CASSQDKRRVSGNTIYF.

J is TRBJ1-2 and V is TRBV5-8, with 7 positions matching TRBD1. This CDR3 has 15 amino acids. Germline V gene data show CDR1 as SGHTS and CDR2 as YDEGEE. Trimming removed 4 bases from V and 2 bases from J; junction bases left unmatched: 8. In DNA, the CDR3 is TGTGCCAGCAGCACTCTGACAGGGTCGAACTATGGCTACACCTTC. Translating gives CASSTLTGSNYGYTF.

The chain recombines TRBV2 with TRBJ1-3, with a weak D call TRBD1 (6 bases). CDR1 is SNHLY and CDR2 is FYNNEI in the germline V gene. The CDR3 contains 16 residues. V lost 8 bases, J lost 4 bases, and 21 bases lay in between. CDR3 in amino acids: CASGPGGADLGNTIYF. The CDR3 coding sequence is TGTGCCAGCGGACCTGGGGGGGCGGACTTAGGAAACACCATATATTTT.

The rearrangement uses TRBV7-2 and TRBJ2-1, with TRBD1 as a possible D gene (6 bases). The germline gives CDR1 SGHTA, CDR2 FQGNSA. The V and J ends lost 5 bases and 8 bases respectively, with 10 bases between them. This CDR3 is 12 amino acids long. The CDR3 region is CASSARGHEQFF. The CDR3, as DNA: TGTGCCAGCAGCGCCAGGGGTCATGAGCAGTTCTTC.

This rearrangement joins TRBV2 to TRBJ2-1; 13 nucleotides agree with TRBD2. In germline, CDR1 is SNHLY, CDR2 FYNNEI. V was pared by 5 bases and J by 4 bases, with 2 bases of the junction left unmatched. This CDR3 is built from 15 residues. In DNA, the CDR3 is TGTGCCAGCAGTATGACTAGCGGGGGGTACAATGAGCAGTTCTTC. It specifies CASSMTSGGYNEQFF.

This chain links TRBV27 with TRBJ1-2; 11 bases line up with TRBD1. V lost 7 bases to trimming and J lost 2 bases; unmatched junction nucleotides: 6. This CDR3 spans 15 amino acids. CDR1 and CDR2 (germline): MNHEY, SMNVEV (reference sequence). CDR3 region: CASISRDRGNYGYTF. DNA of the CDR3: TGTGCCAGCATCTCCCGGGACAGGGGGAACTATGGCTACACCTTC.

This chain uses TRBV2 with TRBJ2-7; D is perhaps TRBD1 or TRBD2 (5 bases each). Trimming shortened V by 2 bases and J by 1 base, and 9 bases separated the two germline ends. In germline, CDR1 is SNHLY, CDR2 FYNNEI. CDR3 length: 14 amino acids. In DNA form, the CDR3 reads TGTGCCAGCAGTGAATTGGGACGGTCCTACGAGCAGTACTTC. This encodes CASSELGRSYEQYF.